Listed below are T cell receptor beta chains from one sample, sequenced in a study of T cells after yellow fever vaccination. TCRdb fed the 5' RACE reads into MiXCR, producing one record per CDR3 protein. Of approximately 580,000 distinct CDR3 sequences in the sample, around 16% are singletons; the top ten hold 15% to 20%. This specimen was PBMCs, taken 5 days after the first yellow fever vaccination. These receptors were obtained from a man aged 18 to 30 who received the YFV17D yellow fever vaccine. Each CDR3 is given with its conserved first and last residue. The order of the fields is D gene, V gene, clone size, CDR3 protein. A D gene is named only where the DNA matches it firmly. The size field is filled for only some rows; it gives once, few, many or a size class.

>-|TRBV6-2/TRBV6-3|-
CASSLGVPSVSGMQFF
>TRBD2|TRBV7-3|few
CASSSLAAGSYNEQFF
>-|TRBV10-3|-
CAISTEGYGYTF
>TRBD2|TRBV7-2|many
CASSLATQAGGGEQFF
>-|TRBV19|-
CASRPYTNSNQPQHF
>-|TRBV27|-
CASSSLSLGAGTDTQYF
>TRBD1|TRBV7-2|-
CASSTSGTGYSPLHF
>-|TRBV6-5|-
CASSYSFGGRTENTGELFF
>-|TRBV7-9|many
CASRLSSGTDTQYF
>TRBD1|TRBV7-9|-
CASSLEGQGALNGELFF
>-|TRBV10-3|-
CAISGVKNSPLHF
>-|TRBV7-8|-
CASSLAVAYEQYF
>-|TRBV5-4|-
CASRPGSNYGYTF
>-|TRBV12-3/TRBV12-4|-
CASGAGSSGANVLTF
>-|TRBV6-5|few
CASSYSSRVLTYEQYF
>-|TRBV6-1|-
CASSLPPGDYGYTF
>-|TRBV29-1|-
CSVFGNYGYTF
>-|TRBV27|-
CASSLTAGDRLFF
>TRBD1|TRBV7-9|-
CASSLLTGESPLHF
>TRBD2|TRBV7-2|few
CASTTQLAGGRNEQYF
>-|TRBV7-6|-
CASSHGLTGDPYGYTF
>TRBD1|TRBV10-3|few
CAISRDRENTGELFF
>-|TRBV7-2|many
CASSFDRQNTEAFF
>-|TRBV4-3|-
CASSQELINEKLFF